This TCR beta chain was sequenced for a study of T cell responses to AZD1222 COVID-19 vaccine. TCRdb's copy holds only in-frame clones and misses some; the assay was immunoSEQ multiplex PCR. The data hold fewer than 200,000 clones, with 88% observed a single time. General study points: A mostly white British donor set with more females was recruited, and clonal diversity was possibly underestimated. With two AZD1222 doses given, Spike-specific TCR breadth and depth both rose.

The V and J ends lost 2 bases and 1 base, in that order; junction bases with no gene match: 9. The CDR3 loop spans 19 amino acids. The germline V gene has CDR1 MNHNS and CDR2 SASEGT. A remark on this clone: Antigen specificity is unknown.

Here the sequenced sample was peripheral blood, taken 28 days after the second AZD1222 dose. The receptor's source is an adult who received the AZD1222 COVID-19 vaccine. The chain combines TRBV6-1 with TRBJ1-5; 12 nucleotides match TRBD1. The CDR3 DNA reads TGTGCCAGCAGTGAACGGGGACAGGGGGCTACCGCAAGCAATCAGCCCCAGCATTTT. Its translation: CASSERGQGATASNQPQHF.